What follows are 7 T cell receptor beta chains derived from one specimen sequenced in a study of blood T cell repertoires in COVID-19. Profiled with immunoSEQ multiplex PCR; TCRdb holds only in-frame clones, not every one. The sample lists nearly 350,000 clones; roughly 89% were seen once. The sequenced material came from peripheral blood. These receptors all stem from a woman aged 18-30 years who had recovered from COVID-19.

V gene TRBV5-1 combines with J gene TRBJ2-7; the D gene is possibly TRBD1 (6 bases). The V and J ends lost 0 bases and 4 bases respectively, with 11 bases between them. The CDR3 covers 14 residues. The V gene's germline CDR1 is SGHRS and CDR2 YFSETQ. The CDR3 reads CASSLGQGLYEQYV. The CDR3 DNA reads TGCGCCAGCAGCTTGGGGCAGGGGTTATACGAGCAGTACGTC.

The rearrangement links TRBV5-6 to TRBJ1-3; a weak D match, TRBD1 (6 bases). Deletions cut 1 base from V and 0 bases from J, with 14 bases between. The CDR3 is 17 amino acids. Germline CDR1 and CDR2: SGHDT and YYEEEE. The chain's CDR3 is CASSLFYGGPSGNTIYF. CDR3 DNA sequence: TGTGCCAGCAGCTTGTTTTACGGGGGGCCCTCTGGAAACACCATATATTTT.

This chain joins TRBV9 and TRBJ2-1, with a tentative D call TRBD1 (5 bases). The CDR3 spans 15 residues. Germline CDR1 is SGDLS and CDR2 is YYNGEE. V was pared by 0 bases and J by 4 bases, with 11 bases between. The CDR3 DNA follows: TGTGCCAGCAGCGTAGCTGGGGCGCCTTACAATGAGCAGTTCTTC. It is translated as CASSVAGAPYNEQFF.

In nucleotides, the CDR3 is TGTGCCAGCAGCTTGGCTGGGGGGAATTCACCCCTCCACTTT. It specifies CASSLAGGNSPLHF. This rearrangement joins TRBV5-4 to TRBJ1-6, with D perhaps TRBD1 (5 bases). The length of the CDR3 is 14 residues. Trimming took off 0 bases at V and 7 bases at J, with 8 bases between the two ends. Germline-derived CDR1 and CDR2 are SGHNT and YYREEE (reference sequence).

This chain uses TRBV7-9 with TRBJ1-3; 8 bases map to TRBD1. V was pared by 4 bases and J by 3 bases, with 11 bases of the junction left unmatched. This CDR3 is 17 amino acids long. Germline V lookup: CDR1 SEHNR, CDR2 FQNEAQ (reference sequence). The CDR3 DNA reads as TGTGCCAGCAGCTCGCCGGACAGGGATCCCCGTGGAAACACCATATATTTT. Amino acids: CASSSPDRDPRGNTIYF.

The chain recombines TRBV12-5 with TRBJ2-3, with 9 nucleotides matching TRBD2. The CDR3 contains 17 residues. Germline values: CDR1 LGHNT, CDR2 FRNRAP. With V trimmed by 4 bases and J by 6 bases, 14 bases remained unmatched. The CDR3 here is CASGSGRWASGADTQYF. The CDR3 DNA reads TGTGCTAGTGGTTCTGGGAGGTGGGCTAGCGGGGCGGATACGCAGTATTTT.

The chain joins TRBV14 to TRBJ1-6; no clear D gene. V shed 4 bases and J shed 2 bases, with 9 bases lying between them. Germline V gene sequence: CDR1 SGHDN, CDR2 FVKESK. The CDR3 has 15 residues. This chain's CDR3 is CASSPTETYNSPLHF. The CDR3 bases are TGTGCCAGCAGCCCCACGGAGACCTATAATTCACCCCTCCACTTT.